This T cell receptor beta chain was observed in a study of molecular identifiers for immune sequencing clone quantification (dated by TCRdb to the late 2010s). Study-wide context: For a replicate experiment, RNA from roughly 18,000 or 92,000 naive CD8 T cells was divided into five aliquots, of which four were sequenced. CD8 T cells were used in a methods study to benchmark molecular-identifier clustering-based TCR repertoire sequencing (MIDCIRS) and TCR RNA copy counting.

Naive CD8 T cell libraries were made from approximately 20,000 to 1,000,000 sorted cells using 10%, 30% or 50% of purified RNA. Naive CD8 T cells, defined as CD8+CD4-CCR7+CD45RA+, were FACS-sorted into RLT Plus buffer on a BD FACSAria II. Detection sensitivity was tested by spiking Jurkat RNA equal to about 10 TCR copies' worth into samples containing 20,000-1,000,000 naive CD8 T cells. CD8 T cells were enriched with RosetteSep CD8+ T Cell Enrichment Cocktail and Ficoll-Paque, followed by ACK red cell lysis. What the research found in general, with its limitations: A single cell's worth of spiked-in Jurkat TCR RNA was reported detectable even among about 1.1 million naive CD8 T cells. When barcode sub-clustering was left out, chimeric consensus sequences inflated TCR diversity, with chimeras reaching as high as 47%. In CMV-specific effector cells, clones with more than 20 RNA copies accounted for over 98% of molecules, whereas in naive cells such clones accounted for under 1%. Identical TCR molecules sharing a barcode could cause highly expanded clone sizes to be underestimated. The naive libraries included spiked-in Jurkat TCR RNA (approximately 11 copies' worth), and this RNA is not part of the donor repertoire. Modeling indicated around 2.7 TCR RNA copies recovered per cell, compared with 7.5 to 10 by digital PCR, which implies a capture efficiency of 25% to 35%.

The receptor library was made with PCR. This sample was sequenced with an Illumina HiSeq 4000. Bulk TCR libraries were generated as previously described, with the TCR primers listed in Table S5 used. Purification of total RNA was performed with the Qiagen AllPrep DNA/RNA kit. Reads from multiple sequencing runs of the same library were pooled before analysis. Per the source publication's procedure: Reads were retained only if the reads had an exact TCR constant sequence, and the retained reads were trimmed to 150 nt and grouped according to their 12-nt molecular barcodes. Within each barcode group, reads were sub-clustered at a 15% Levenshtein threshold, and quality-weighted consensus sequences were built per RNA molecule. Non-functional sequences were discarded, and so were lower-count sequences lying one edit away from another sequence. Barcode sub-clusters with fewer than 20% of the maximum read count were removed, based on fitting two negative binomial distributions. TCRdb reran the public reads through fastp at Q25 and MiXCR, keeping productive beta chains. Entries are consolidated by CDR3 protein sequence, retaining the most common genes and DNA. These V and J calls derive from TCRdb rather than the authors' analysis. The sample table records approximately 550,000 distinct CDR3 sequences; 20% to 25% of these occur just once. The ten biggest clones cover approximately 0.8% of the sample.

As concerns this clonotype: Its antigen remains unidentified. The CDR3 does not close with the conserved phenylalanine or tryptophan, likely indicating a read error.

Via the germline V gene, CDR1 is SGDLS and CDR2 YYNGEE. The CDR3 length is 13 residues, termini included. Only the CDR3 portion is preserved as DNA: 39 bases, with reading frame beginning at the first base. V and J are truncated by 4 bases and 0 bases respectively, leaving an intervening sequence of 6 bases. The receptor comes from a human donor in good health. Some libraries in this study had Jurkat cell RNA spiked in. The sequencing sample was made of naive CD8+ T cells from blood, with Jurkat cell RNA spiked in. The cell subset or site label of this sample denotes: FACS-sorted CD8+CD4-CCR7+CD45RA+ naive T cells. The sequence links TRBV9 to TRBJ2-3; the D gene lacks a confident call. The CDR3 corresponds to CASSPGSTDTQYL. The DNA sequence follows: TGTGCCAGCAGCCCCGGCAGCACAGATACGCAGTATCTT.